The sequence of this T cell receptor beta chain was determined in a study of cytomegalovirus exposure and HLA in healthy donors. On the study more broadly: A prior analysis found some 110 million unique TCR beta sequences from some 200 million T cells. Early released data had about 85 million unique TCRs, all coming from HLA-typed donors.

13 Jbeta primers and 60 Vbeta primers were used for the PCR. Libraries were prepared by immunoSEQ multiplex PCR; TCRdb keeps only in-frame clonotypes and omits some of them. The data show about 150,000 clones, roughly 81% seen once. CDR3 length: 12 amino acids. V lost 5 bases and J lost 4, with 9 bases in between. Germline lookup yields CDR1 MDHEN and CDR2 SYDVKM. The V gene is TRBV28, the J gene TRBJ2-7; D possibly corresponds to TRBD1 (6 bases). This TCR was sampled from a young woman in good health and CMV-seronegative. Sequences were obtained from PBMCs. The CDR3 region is CASSETGYEQYF. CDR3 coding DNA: TGTGCCAGCAGTGAAACAGGGTACGAGCAGTACTTC.